These 3 T cell receptor beta chains share one sample of origin, sequenced in a study of early stage breast cancer tumors. This table comes from immunoSEQ multiplex PCR, and its TCRdb copy is limited to in-frame clones, with some not included. In the table there are some 47,000 clones, roughly 84% of which are singletons. The specimen was blood. These receptors all stem from a person aged 45-65 years with breast cancer.

The CDR3 DNA reads as TGTGCCTGGAAAGGGATGGTTTATTCACCCCTCCACTTT. It encodes CAWKGMVYSPLHF. V and J are TRBV30 and TRBJ1-6; D call uncertain. The ends were cut back, 4 bases at V and 8 bases at J, with 12 bases in the middle. The CDR3 runs to 13 residues. Per the germline V gene, CDR1 is GTSNPN and CDR2 is SVGIG (reference sequence).

The V call is TRBV27, the J call TRBJ2-5, with TRBD1 matching over 8 bases. The junction had 5 bases not matched to a gene; V was cut back by 6 bases and J by 2 bases. Germline V gives CDR1 MNHEY, CDR2 SMNVEV (reference sequence). The CDR3 covers 14 residues. CDR3 protein: CASSSGQAQETQYF. The DNA for the CDR3 is TGTGCCAGCAGCTCGGGACAGGCTCAAGAGACCCAGTACTTC.

This chain connects TRBV29-1 to TRBJ1-4; D ambiguous. V was pared by 6 bases and J by 8 bases, with 13 bases between. Germline V gene sequence: CDR1 SQVTM, CDR2 ANQGSEA. The CDR3 totals 12 residues. CDR3 protein: CSVQGPDEKLFF. The CDR3 DNA follows: TGCAGCGTCCAAGGACCTGACGAAAAACTGTTTTTT.